This TCR beta chain appears in the sequencing data of a study of T cell repertoires in cytomegalovirus infection. The study, taken as a whole, reports: The ex vivo response was dominated by HLA-C-restricted CMV-specific TCR beta clonotypes.

Via MiXCR, TCRdb re-called the reads, giving one row per CDR3 protein. This sample carries 650,000 to 850,000 distinct CDR3 sequences, just under 30% of them seen once, and the ten largest clones take around 13%. The trim removed 5 bases at V and 10 bases at J, leaving 10 bases unmatched. CDR3 length equals 13 residues. The germline V gene has CDR1 SGHVS and CDR2 FNYEAQ. This clonotype has a handful of counts. Antigen unknown. The TCR comes from a human donor in good health (CMV status not recorded). Some clones in this sample may be carry-over from other donors' samples. This chain connects TRBV7-6 to TRBJ1-1; 7 bases fit TRBD1. This material consisted of cultured CD8+ T cells from PBMCs, taken from culture after CMV antigen stimulation. CDR3 sequence (DNA): TGTGCCAGCAGCCATTTGGGAGAGGGGGCAGCTTTCTTT. It yields the protein CASSHLGEGAAFF.